This TCR beta chain originates from a study of shared clonotypes between healthy human individuals. Findings and limits, study-wide: Clonotype sharing among donors was thought likely to change with sequencing depth. A reduction in generation probabilities was seen for non-shared clonotypes relative to those shared by all four donors.

Concerning this clone: Antigen unknown.

TCRdb's table, derived via immunoSEQ multiplex PCR, lists solely in-frame clones and lacks some. The table has just over 2,000,000 clones, 95% seen once. The CDR3 runs to 15 residues. Trimming took off 2 bases at V and 3 bases at J, with 11 bases between the two ends. CDR1 and CDR2 (germline): SGHRS, YFSETQ. The origin of this receptor is a man aged 18 to 30 in good health. The sample consisted of naive CD4+ T cells sorted from blood. Subset noted: CD45RA+ positively selected. The gene calls are TRBV5-1 and TRBJ2-2; TRBD2 is a possible D gene (7 bases). CDR3 coding DNA: TGCGCCAGCAGCTTTGGGGGGGCCGACACCGGGGAGCTGTTTTTT. Translation gives CASSFGGADTGELFF. The entire variable domain, with the rest obtained from reference TRBV5-1 and TRBJ2-2, is as follows: KAGVTQTPRYLIKTRGQQVTLSCSPISGHRSVSWYQQTPGQGLQFLFEYFSETQRNKGNFPGRFSGRQFSNSRSEMNVSTLELGDSALYLCASSFGGADTGELFFGEGSRLTVL.